The rows below give T cell receptor beta chains drawn from one sample of a study of T cells after yellow fever vaccination. TCRdb reprocessed the 5' RACE reads via MiXCR and lists one record per CDR3 protein. The table lists about 350,000 distinct CDR3 sequences, about 12% of them singletons. The specimen comprised CD4+ T cells sorted from PBMCs, sampled 15 days after the yellow fever booster vaccination. The receptors come from a man aged 18 to 30 who received the YFV17D yellow fever vaccine. The CDR3 runs from the conserved cysteine through the conserved F or W. Fields, in order: clone size, J gene, D gene, V gene, CDR3 protein, CDR3 DNA. The D gene is left open where the match is weak. Clone size, where shown, is once, few, many, or a class for clones that have expanded.

abundance: few
j_gene: TRBJ1-1
d_gene: .
v_gene: TRBV9
CDR3aa: CASSFSGEGEAFF
CDR3nt: TGTGCCAGCAGCTTCTCGGGGGAAGGTGAAGCTTTCTTT

abundance: .
j_gene: TRBJ2-3
d_gene: TRBD2
v_gene: TRBV6-5
CDR3aa: CASSYTSGGRDTQYF
CDR3nt: TGTGCCAGCAGTTATACCAGCGGGGGGAGAGATACGCAGTATTTT

abundance: .
j_gene: TRBJ1-2
d_gene: TRBD1
v_gene: TRBV7-2
CDR3aa: CASSRTGTGVNYGYTF
CDR3nt: TGTGCCAGCAGCCGCACCGGGACAGGAGTCAACTATGGCTACACCTTC

abundance: few
j_gene: TRBJ1-1
d_gene: .
v_gene: TRBV20-1
CDR3aa: CSAGPTGLFTEAFF
CDR3nt: TGCAGTGCTGGCCCAACAGGGTTGTTCACTGAAGCTTTCTTT

abundance: few
j_gene: TRBJ2-2
d_gene: TRBD2
v_gene: TRBV5-6
CDR3aa: CASSMGLAGTGELFF
CDR3nt: TGTGCCAGCAGCATGGGACTAGCGGGAACCGGGGAGCTGTTTTTT

abundance: .
j_gene: TRBJ2-3
d_gene: TRBD2
v_gene: TRBV5-1
CDR3aa: CASSLGLAGEGDTQYF
CDR3nt: TGCGCCAGCAGCCTTGGACTAGCGGGGGAAGGAGATACGCAGTATTTT

abundance: .
j_gene: TRBJ1-1
d_gene: .
v_gene: TRBV5-1
CDR3aa: CASSRDRANTEAFF
CDR3nt: TGCGCCAGCAGCCGGGATAGGGCTAACACTGAAGCTTTCTTT

abundance: many
j_gene: TRBJ2-1
d_gene: TRBD1
v_gene: TRBV3-1
CDR3aa: CASSQALLEGAIEQFF
CDR3nt: TGTGCCAGCAGCCAAGCTCTCCTAGAGGGGGCGATTGAGCAGTTCTTC

abundance: .
j_gene: TRBJ2-7
d_gene: TRBD1
v_gene: TRBV18
CDR3aa: CASSPWDRGYSYF
CDR3nt: TGTGCCAGCTCACCGTGGGACAGGGGCTATTCGTACTTC

abundance: few
j_gene: TRBJ2-5
d_gene: .
v_gene: TRBV5-1
CDR3aa: CASSFTGSQYQETQYF
CDR3nt: TGCGCCAGCAGCTTCACCGGGAGCCAGTACCAAGAGACCCAGTACTTC